Presented here are 26 T cell receptor beta chains from one specimen sequenced in a study of blood T cell repertoires in COVID-19. Sequencing was performed with immunoSEQ multiplex PCR; in TCRdb, only in-frame clones are kept and a portion is missing. The table lists around 300,000 clones, about 90% of them singletons. What was sequenced was peripheral blood. The source of these receptors is a woman aged 40 to 50 with COVID-19, enrolled during active disease.

The rearrangement links TRBV28 to TRBJ2-7; D perhaps matches TRBD1 (6 bases). The germline gives CDR1 MDHEN, CDR2 SYDVKM. CDR3 length: 15 residues. With 4 bases removed from V and 4 bases from J, the gap between germline ends came to 17 bases. CDR3 coding DNA: TGTGCCAGCAGTTATACCGAGACAGGACTTTACGAGCAGTACTTC. Protein product: CASSYTETGLYEQYF.

This chain uses TRBV27 with TRBJ1-6, with D unresolved. The germline gives CDR1 MNHEY, CDR2 SMNVEV (reference sequence). The CDR3 loop spans 17 amino acids. Trimming removed 3 bases at V and 4 bases at J, with 16 bases between. CDR3 DNA: TGTGCCAGCAGTTTGGGTTTGACGGCGGCTTATAATTCACCCCTCCACTTT. Protein: CASSLGLTAAYNSPLHF.

This chain joins TRBV5-1 and TRBJ2-5; TRBD2 matches at 7 bases. Germline V gene lookup returns CDR1 SGHRS and CDR2 YFSETQ. This CDR3 is built from 15 residues. V shed 6 bases and J 2 bases; nucleotides not matched to a gene: 10. The CDR3 protein is CASTGGAASQETQYF. The CDR3, as DNA: TGCGCCAGCACGGGGGGAGCGGCTTCTCAAGAGACCCAGTACTTC.

This clone appeared once. This sequence joins TRBV5-1 and TRBJ2-2, with D hard to call. CDR1 is SGHRS, CDR2 YFSETQ, per germline. Trimming pared 1 base from V and 1 base from J, leaving 8 bases between. The CDR3 contains 15 residues. Here the CDR3 DNA reads TGCGCCAGCAGCTTGTACAGACGGAACACCGGGGAGCTGTTTTTT. Translated: CASSLYRRNTGELFF.

This chain links TRBV29-1 with TRBJ1-1; D may be TRBD1 (6 bases). This CDR3 comprises 10 residues. Germline CDR1 SQVTM, CDR2 ANQGSEA. V lost 6 bases, J lost 5 bases, and 7 bases lay in between. This CDR3 reads CSVRGTEAFF. The CDR3 bases are TGCAGCGTGAGGGGGACTGAAGCTTTCTTT. Combining the CDR3 with reference TRBV29-1 and TRBJ1-1 gives the whole variable domain SAVISQKPSRDICQRGTSLTIQCQVDSQVTMMFWYRQQPGQSLTLIATANQGSEATYESGFVIDKFPISRPNLTFSTLTVSNMSPEDSSIYLCSVRGTEAFFGQGTRLTVV.

This clone was found once. This CDR3 is CASSLSGGGNYGYTF. Written as DNA, the CDR3 is TGTGCCAGCAGTTTATCAGGAGGAGGTAACTATGGCTACACCTTC. V and J are TRBV28 and TRBJ1-2, with D unresolved. In germline, CDR1 is MDHEN, CDR2 SYDVKM. The CDR3 has 15 residues. Trimming removed 1 base from V and 1 base from J, with 10 bases in between.

The chain carries TRBV4-2 and TRBJ1-5; no clear D. Germline CDR1 is LGHNA and CDR2 is YNFKEQ. CDR3 length: 15 amino acids. The ends were cut back, 2 bases at V and 4 bases at J, with 12 bases in the middle. The CDR3 reads CASSQTWRENQPQHF. CDR3 coding DNA: TGTGCCAGCAGCCAAACTTGGAGGGAAAATCAGCCCCAGCATTTT.

This chain joins TRBV5-1 and TRBJ2-7; D not resolved. The CDR3 contains 14 residues. CDR1 is SGHRS and CDR2 is YFSETQ in the germline V gene. V dropped 3 bases and J dropped 3 bases, with 13 bases sitting between them. The CDR3 DNA reads TGCGCCAGCAGCTCCGAAAGAGGATTCTACGAGCAGTACTTC. Its translation: CASSSERGFYEQYF.

The V call is TRBV28, the J call TRBJ2-2; 9 positions match TRBD2. After removal of 7 bases from V and 1 base from J, the junction contained 19 bases not matched to a gene. The CDR3 runs to 20 residues. In germline, CDR1 is MDHEN, CDR2 SYDVKM. Here the CDR3 DNA reads TGTGCCAGCATTACGCCCCCGGGACTAGCCCACCGGGGGAACACCGGGGAGCTGTTTTTT. Translation: CASITPPGLAHRGNTGELFF.

The chain is built from TRBV28 and TRBJ1-1; 8 positions match TRBD1. CDR1 and CDR2 from the germline V gene are MDHEN and SYDVKM. This CDR3 is built from 14 residues. V lost 3 bases and J lost 11; bases outside the gene matches: 11. CDR3 protein: CASSLWQGAAKAFF. In nucleotides, the CDR3 is TGTGCCAGCAGTTTGTGGCAGGGGGCCGCAAAGGCTTTCTTT.

For this clone: This sequence may be a read error, since a much larger clone differs from it by one base. This chain uses TRBV7-3 with TRBJ1-1; D may be TRBD1 (5 bases). The CDR3 sequence is 14 residues long. Trimming removed 5 bases at V and 0 bases at J, with 10 bases between. Per the germline V gene, CDR1 is SGHTA and CDR2 is FQGTGA. The CDR3 protein is CASSPGLMNTEAFF. The CDR3 region has the DNA TGTGCCAGCAGCCCGGGACTCATGAACACTGAAGCTTTCTTT.

The chain is built from TRBV18 and TRBJ1-6, with 9 bases aligning to TRBD1. V dropped 3 bases and J dropped 8; count of bases not matched to a gene: 5. This CDR3 is 15 amino acids long. The germline V gene encodes CDR1 KGHSH and CDR2 LQKENI. The CDR3 DNA is TGTGCCAGCTCACCGGGACAGGGATCGTATTCACCCCTCCACTTT. Protein sequence: CASSPGQGSYSPLHF.

The gene calls are TRBV27 and TRBJ1-4; D not certain. Trimming stripped 3 bases from V and 3 bases from J, with 14 bases between. The CDR3 has 16 residues. The germline V gene encodes CDR1 MNHEY and CDR2 SMNVEV (reference sequence). The CDR3 DNA reads TGTGCCAGCAGTTTTTGGCCATCCCCGCCTAATGAAAAACTGTTTTTT. The encoded protein is CASSFWPSPPNEKLFF. The full variable domain, in which reference TRBV27 and TRBJ1-4 provide the parts outside the CDR3, is EAQVTQNPRYLITVTGKKLTVTCSQNMNHEYMSWYRQDPGLGLRQIYYSMNVEVTDKGDVPEGYKVSRKEKRNFPLILESPSPNQTSLYFCASSFWPSPPNEKLFFGSGTQLSVL.

This chain links TRBV2 with TRBJ1-3; D uncertain. This CDR3 contains 12 residues. Trimming cost V 4 bases and J 5 bases, with 6 bases left between them. Per the germline V gene, CDR1 is SNHLY and CDR2 is FYNNEI. The CDR3 DNA reads as TGTGCCAGCAGTGCCCGTAGAAACACCATATATTTT. It translates to CASSARRNTIYF.

The table lists this clone with a count of one. The rearrangement joins TRBV30 to TRBJ2-7; D is possibly TRBD1 (6 bases). Trimming stripped 0 bases from V and 4 bases from J, with 16 bases between. Germline CDR1 and CDR2: GTSNPN and SVGIG (reference sequence). The CDR3 is made up of 15 amino acids. CDR3 amino acids: CAWSVAQGWVYEQYF. The CDR3, as DNA: TGTGCCTGGAGTGTGGCGCAGGGGTGGGTGTACGAGCAGTACTTC. The whole variable domain, filled in from reference TRBV30 and TRBJ2-7, reads SQTIHQWPATLVQPVGSPLSLECTVEGTSNPNLYWYRQAAGRGLQLLFYSVGIGQISSEVPQNLSASRPQDRQFILSSKKLLLSDSGFYLCAWSVAQGWVYEQYFGPGTRLTVT.

Here the CDR3 reads CASSVEANTEAFF. CDR3 nucleotides: TGTGCCAGCAGCGTAGAAGCAAACACTGAAGCTTTCTTT. The chain recombines TRBV9 with TRBJ1-1; D remains ambiguous. The germline CDR1 and CDR2 sequences are SGDLS and YYNGEE. The V gene lost 0 bases and the J gene lost 2 bases, with 5 bases spanning the gap. This CDR3 contains 13 residues.

A single count supports this clone. This chain uses TRBV6-5 with TRBJ1-2, with D perhaps matching TRBD1 (6 bases). CDR3 length: 12 amino acids. The V end lost 6 bases, the J end lost 5 bases, and 10 bases lay between the germline ends. In germline, CDR1 is MNHEY, CDR2 SVGAGI. Here the CDR3 DNA reads TGTGCCAGCAGCGATGGACAGTATGGCTACACCTTC. Translated, it gives CASSDGQYGYTF.

This rearrangement joins TRBV5-6 to TRBJ2-7; no clear D gene. V was cut by 2 bases and J by 5 bases, with 8 bases left in between. The CDR3 runs 12 residues. Looked up from germline, CDR1 is SGHDT and CDR2 is YYEEEE. In DNA, the CDR3 is TGTGCCAGCAGCTTAGAGTTGGACGAGCAGTACTTC. Translating it yields CASSLELDEQYF.

This sequence joins TRBV5-5 and TRBJ1-5; TRBD1 might be the D (5 bases). The V end lost 4 bases, the J end lost 1 base, and 18 bases lay between the germline ends. The CDR3 spans 17 residues. Germline V CDR1 and CDR2: SGHKS, YYEKEE (reference sequence). The CDR3 reads CASSASAGVRSNQPQHF. In DNA, the CDR3 is TGTGCCAGCAGCGCTAGTGCGGGGGTGCGAAGCAATCAGCCCCAGCATTTT.

The chain is built from TRBV6-5 and TRBJ2-7, with 11 bases aligning to TRBD2. V lost 4 bases, J lost 3 bases, and 8 bases stayed unmatched. This CDR3 spans 16 amino acids. Germline V lookup: CDR1 MNHEY, CDR2 SVGAGI. CDR3 region: CASSFLTSGRYYEQYF. The CDR3 coding sequence is TGTGCCAGCAGTTTCCTCACTAGCGGGAGATACTACGAGCAGTACTTC.

This rearrangement joins TRBV7-9 to TRBJ1-6; 8 nucleotides match TRBD1. Germline V gives CDR1 SEHNR, CDR2 FQNEAQ (reference sequence). V was clipped by 2 bases and J by 9 bases; unmatched bases: 6. The CDR3 extends over 15 amino acids. Here the CDR3 reads CASSLSRGLLSPLHF. In DNA form, the CDR3 reads TGTGCCAGCAGCTTAAGCAGGGGGCTACTTTCACCCCTCCACTTT.

This clone has just one count. V is TRBV6-6 and J is TRBJ2-5; possible D gene TRBD1, 6 bases. Germline values: CDR1 MNHNY, CDR2 SVGAGI (reference sequence). The CDR3 consists of 14 residues. V was shortened by 7 bases and J by 0 bases, with 12 bases between the two germline ends. Here the CDR3 DNA reads TGTGCCAGCAAGTGGTACAGGGACCAAGAGACCCAGTACTTC. Amino acids: CASKWYRDQETQYF.

The gene calls are TRBV12-3 or TRBV12-4 and TRBJ1-1; D not resolved. The V end was cut by 9 bases, the J end by 4 bases, with 12 bases between. The CDR3 consists of 12 residues. CDR3 sequence reads: CASSLTGTEAFF. CDR3 DNA: TGTGCCAGTTCCCTGACGGGCACTGAAGCTTTCTTT.

The chain's CDR3 is CASSPRTTNYGYTF. DNA of the CDR3: TGTGCCAGCAGTCCCCGGACTACTAACTATGGCTACACCTTC. The genes are TRBV6-2 or TRBV6-3 and TRBJ1-2; D unresolved. Trimming stripped 5 bases from V and 0 bases from J, with 10 bases between. Germline loops: CDR1 MNHEY, CDR2 SVGEGT. This CDR3 spans 14 amino acids.

This chain joins TRBV10-3 and TRBJ1-1; D call uncertain. Trimming took off 3 bases at V and 10 bases at J, with 12 bases between the two ends. Germline V gives CDR1 ENHRY, CDR2 SYGVKD. This CDR3 spans 12 amino acids. CDR3 nucleotide sequence: TGTGCCATCAGTGAACTCCGAGGTGGAGCTTTCTTT. It codes for CAISELRGGAFF.

This chain connects TRBV28 to TRBJ2-2; D possibly corresponds to TRBD1 (6 bases). Germline CDR1 is MDHEN and CDR2 is SYDVKM. With 3 bases removed from V and 3 bases from J, the gap between germline ends came to 14 bases. CDR3 length: 16 residues. For the CDR3, the DNA is TGTGCCAGCAGTTTGTATCAGGGGCGCTACACCGGGGAGCTGTTTTTT. Translation gives CASSLYQGRYTGELFF.